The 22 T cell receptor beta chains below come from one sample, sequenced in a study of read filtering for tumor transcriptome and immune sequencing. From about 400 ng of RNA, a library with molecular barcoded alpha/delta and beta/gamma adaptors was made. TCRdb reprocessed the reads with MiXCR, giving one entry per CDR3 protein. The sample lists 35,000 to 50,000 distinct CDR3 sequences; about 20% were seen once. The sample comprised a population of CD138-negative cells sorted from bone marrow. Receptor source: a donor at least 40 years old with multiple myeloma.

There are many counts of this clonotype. The CDR3, as DNA: TGCAGCGTTGGGCAGAACACCGGGGAGCTGTTTTTT. Translating it yields CSVGQNTGELFF. The V call is TRBV29-1, the J call TRBJ2-2, with no clear D. The V end lost 4 bases, the J end lost 1 base, and 4 bases lay between the germline ends. CDR3 length: 12 amino acids. Germline-derived CDR1 and CDR2 are SQVTM and ANQGSEA.

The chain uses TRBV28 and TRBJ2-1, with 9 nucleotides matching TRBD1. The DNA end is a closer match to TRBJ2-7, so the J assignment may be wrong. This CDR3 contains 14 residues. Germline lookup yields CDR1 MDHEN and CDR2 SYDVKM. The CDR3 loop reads CASNRPGQGGRQYF. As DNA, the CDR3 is TGTGCCAGCAATCGACCGGGACAGGGAGGCCGGCAGTACTTC.

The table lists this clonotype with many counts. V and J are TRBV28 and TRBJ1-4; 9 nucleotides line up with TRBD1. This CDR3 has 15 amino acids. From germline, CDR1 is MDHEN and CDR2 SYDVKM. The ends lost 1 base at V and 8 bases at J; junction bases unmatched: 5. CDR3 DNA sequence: TGTGCCAGCAGTTTATCACAGGGGGCTTGGGAAAAACTGTTTTTT. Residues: CASSLSQGAWEKLFF.

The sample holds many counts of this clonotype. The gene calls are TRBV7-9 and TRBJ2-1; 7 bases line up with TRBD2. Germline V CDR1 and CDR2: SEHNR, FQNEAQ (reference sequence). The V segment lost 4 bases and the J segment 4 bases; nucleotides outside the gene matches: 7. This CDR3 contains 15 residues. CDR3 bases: TGTGCCAGCAGCTCCCTAGCGGACTCGTACAATGAGCAGTTCTTC. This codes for CASSSLADSYNEQFF.

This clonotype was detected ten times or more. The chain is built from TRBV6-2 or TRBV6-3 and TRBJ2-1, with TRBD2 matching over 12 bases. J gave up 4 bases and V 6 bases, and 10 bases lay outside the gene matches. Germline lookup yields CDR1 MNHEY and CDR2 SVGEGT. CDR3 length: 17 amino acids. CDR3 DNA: TGTGCCAGCAGCCGTACTAGCGGGAGGACGGGATACAATGAGCAGTTCTTC. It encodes CASSRTSGRTGYNEQFF.

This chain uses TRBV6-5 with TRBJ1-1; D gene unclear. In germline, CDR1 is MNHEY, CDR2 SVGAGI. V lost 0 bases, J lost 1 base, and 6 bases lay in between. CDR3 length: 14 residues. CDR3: CASSYSRENTEAFF. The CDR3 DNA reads TGTGCCAGCAGTTACTCGCGGGAGAACACTGAAGCTTTCTTT.

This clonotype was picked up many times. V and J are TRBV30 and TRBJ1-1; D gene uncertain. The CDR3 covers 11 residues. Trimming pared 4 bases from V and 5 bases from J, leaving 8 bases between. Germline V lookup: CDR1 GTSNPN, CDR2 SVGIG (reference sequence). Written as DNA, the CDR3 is TGTGCCTGGACTTTGGGGACTGAAGCTTTCTTT. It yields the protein CAWTLGTEAFF.

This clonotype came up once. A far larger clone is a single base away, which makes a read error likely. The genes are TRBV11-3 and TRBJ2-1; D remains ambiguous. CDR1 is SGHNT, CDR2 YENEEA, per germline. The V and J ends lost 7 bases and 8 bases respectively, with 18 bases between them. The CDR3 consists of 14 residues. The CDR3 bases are TGTGCCAGCACCTTTGGCTCCGCCAACGATGAGCAGTTCTTC. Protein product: CASTFGSANDEQFF.

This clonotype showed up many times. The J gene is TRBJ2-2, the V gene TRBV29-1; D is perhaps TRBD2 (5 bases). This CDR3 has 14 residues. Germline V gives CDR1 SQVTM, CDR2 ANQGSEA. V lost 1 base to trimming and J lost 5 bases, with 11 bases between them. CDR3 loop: CSVEGREETGELFF. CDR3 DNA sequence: TGCAGCGTTGAAGGACGGGAAGAAACCGGGGAGCTGTTTTTT.

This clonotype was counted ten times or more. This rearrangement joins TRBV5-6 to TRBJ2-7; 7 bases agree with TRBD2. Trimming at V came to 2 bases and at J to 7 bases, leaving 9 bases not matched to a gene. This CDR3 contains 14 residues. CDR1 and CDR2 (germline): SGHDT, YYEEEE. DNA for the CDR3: TGTGCCAGCAGCTTATCGGGGGGACGAGGGGAGCAGTACTTC. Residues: CASSLSGGRGEQYF.

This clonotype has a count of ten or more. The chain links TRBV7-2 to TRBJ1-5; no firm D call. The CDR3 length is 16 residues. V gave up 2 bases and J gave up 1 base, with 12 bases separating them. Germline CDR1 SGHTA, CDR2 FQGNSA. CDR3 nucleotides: TGTGCCAGCAGCTTAAATTCGGGCTACAGCAATCAGCCCCAGCATTTT. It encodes CASSLNSGYSNQPQHF.

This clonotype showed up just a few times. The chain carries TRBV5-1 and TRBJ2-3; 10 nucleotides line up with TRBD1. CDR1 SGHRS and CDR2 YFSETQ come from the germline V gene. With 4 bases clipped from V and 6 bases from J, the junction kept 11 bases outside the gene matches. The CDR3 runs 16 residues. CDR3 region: CASSRPGTGASDTQYF. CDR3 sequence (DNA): TGCGCCAGCAGCCGTCCCGGGACAGGGGCCTCGGATACGCAGTATTTT.

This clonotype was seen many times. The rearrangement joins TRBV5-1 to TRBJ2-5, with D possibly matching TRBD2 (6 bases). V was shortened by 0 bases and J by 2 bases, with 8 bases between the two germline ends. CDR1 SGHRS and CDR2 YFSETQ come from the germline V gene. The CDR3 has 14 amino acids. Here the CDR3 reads CASSLGRGQETQYF. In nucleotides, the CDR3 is TGCGCCAGCAGCTTGGGGCGGGGACAAGAGACCCAGTACTTC.

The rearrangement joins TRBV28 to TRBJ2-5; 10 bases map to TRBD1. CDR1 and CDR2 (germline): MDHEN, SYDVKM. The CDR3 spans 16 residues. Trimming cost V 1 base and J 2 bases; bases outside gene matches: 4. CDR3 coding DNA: TGTGCCAGCAGTTTATCGGGACAGGGGCTTCAAGAGACCCAGTACTTC. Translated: CASSLSGQGLQETQYF. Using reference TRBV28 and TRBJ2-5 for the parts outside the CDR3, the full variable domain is DVKVTQSSRYLVKRTGEKVFLECVQDMDHENMFWYRQDPGLGLRLIYFSYDVKMKEKGDIPEGYSVSREKKERFSLILESASTNQTSMYLCASSLSGQGLQETQYFGPGTRLLVL.

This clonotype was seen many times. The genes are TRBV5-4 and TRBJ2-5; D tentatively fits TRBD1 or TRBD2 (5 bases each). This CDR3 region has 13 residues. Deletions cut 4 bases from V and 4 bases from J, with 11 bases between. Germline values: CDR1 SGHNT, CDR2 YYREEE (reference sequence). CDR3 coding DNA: TGTGCCAGCAGCATCGGGGCAAGAGAGACCCAGTACTTC. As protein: CASSIGARETQYF.

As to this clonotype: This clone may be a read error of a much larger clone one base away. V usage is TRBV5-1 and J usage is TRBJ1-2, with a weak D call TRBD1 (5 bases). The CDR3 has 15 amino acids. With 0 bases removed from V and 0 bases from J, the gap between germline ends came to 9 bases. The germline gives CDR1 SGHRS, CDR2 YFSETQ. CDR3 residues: CASSLGGGANYGYTF. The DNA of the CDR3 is TGCGCCAGCAGCTTGGGTGGAGGGGCTAACTATGGCTACACCTTC.

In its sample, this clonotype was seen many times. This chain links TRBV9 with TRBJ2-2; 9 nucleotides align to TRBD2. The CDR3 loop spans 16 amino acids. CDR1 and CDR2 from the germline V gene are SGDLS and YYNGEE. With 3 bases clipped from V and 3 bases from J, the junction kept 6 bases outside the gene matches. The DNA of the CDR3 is TGTGCCAGCAGCGCGACTAGCGGTCGTGACACCGGGGAGCTGTTTTTT. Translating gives CASSATSGRDTGELFF.

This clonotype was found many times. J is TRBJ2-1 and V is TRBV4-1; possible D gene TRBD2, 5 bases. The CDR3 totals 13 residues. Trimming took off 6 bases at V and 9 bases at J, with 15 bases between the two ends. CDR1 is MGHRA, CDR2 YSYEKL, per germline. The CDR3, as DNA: TGCGCCAGCAGTCCGACTAATCCGGCTGAGCAGTTCTTC. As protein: CASSPTNPAEQFF.

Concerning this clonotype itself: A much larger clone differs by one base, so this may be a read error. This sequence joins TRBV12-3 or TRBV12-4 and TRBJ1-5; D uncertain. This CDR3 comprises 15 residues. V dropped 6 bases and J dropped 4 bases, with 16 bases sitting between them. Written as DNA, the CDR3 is TGTGCCAGCAGAATCAGACGGTCTGGGAATCAGCCCCAGCATTTT. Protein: CASRIRRSGNQPQHF.

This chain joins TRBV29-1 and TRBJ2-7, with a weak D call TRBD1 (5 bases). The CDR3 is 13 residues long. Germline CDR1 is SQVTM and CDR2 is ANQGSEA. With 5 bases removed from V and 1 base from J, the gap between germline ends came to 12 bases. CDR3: CSVKGHGSYEQYF. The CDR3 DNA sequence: TGCAGCGTTAAGGGGCACGGGTCCTACGAGCAGTACTTC.

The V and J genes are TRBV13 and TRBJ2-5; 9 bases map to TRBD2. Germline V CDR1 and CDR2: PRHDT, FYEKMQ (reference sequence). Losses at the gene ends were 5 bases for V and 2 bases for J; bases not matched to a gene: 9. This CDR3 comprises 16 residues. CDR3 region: CASSPRRAGGQETQYF. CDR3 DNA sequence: TGTGCCAGCAGCCCTCGGAGAGCGGGAGGACAAGAGACCCAGTACTTC. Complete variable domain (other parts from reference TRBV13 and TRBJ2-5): AAGVIQSPRHLIKEKRETATLKCYPIPRHDTVYWYQQGPGQDPQFLISFYEKMQSDKGSIPDRFSAQQFSDYHSELNMSSLELGDSALYFCASSPRRAGGQETQYFGPGTRLLVL.

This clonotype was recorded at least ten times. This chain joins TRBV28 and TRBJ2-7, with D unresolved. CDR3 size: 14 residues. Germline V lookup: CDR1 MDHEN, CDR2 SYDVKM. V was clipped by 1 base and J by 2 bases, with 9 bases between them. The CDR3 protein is CASSLFGVPYEQYF. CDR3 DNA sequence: TGTGCCAGCAGTTTATTTGGGGTACCCTACGAGCAGTACTTC.